The 31 T cell receptor beta chains below come from one sample, sequenced in a study of blood T cell repertoires in COVID-19. Data came from immunoSEQ multiplex PCR; TCRdb stores just in-frame clones and leaves some out. In the table there are approximately 120,000 clones, more than 75% of which are singletons. The sequencing input was peripheral blood. Receptors were obtained from a human donor in a cohort sampled during active COVID-19.

This CDR3 is CASSTDSSNSPLHF. The CDR3, as DNA: TGCGCCAGCAGCACGGACAGTTCTAATTCACCCCTCCACTTT. The rearrangement uses TRBV5-1 and TRBJ1-6, with D possibly TRBD1 on 6 matching bases. V was pared by 4 bases and J by 6 bases, with 11 bases between. This CDR3 has 14 amino acids. Per the germline V gene, CDR1 is SGHRS and CDR2 is YFSETQ.

The chain links TRBV10-1 to TRBJ1-2, with TRBD1 as a possible D gene (5 bases). Trimming took off 4 bases at V and 4 bases at J, with 10 bases between the two ends. Germline values: CDR1 WNHNN, CDR2 SYGVQD (reference sequence). This CDR3 region has 13 residues. The CDR3 spells CASSADRFYGYTF. CDR3 in DNA: TGCGCCAGCAGTGCAGACAGATTCTATGGCTACACCTTC.

This chain links TRBV5-5 with TRBJ2-5; TRBD2 aligns across 12 bases. Germline CDR1 reads SGHKS; CDR2 reads YYEKEE (reference sequence). The ends lost 4 bases at V and 4 bases at J; junction bases unmatched: 2. CDR3 length: 14 amino acids. In nucleotides, the CDR3 is TGTGCCAGCAGCCCGGGACTAGCGGGAGAGACCCAGTACTTC. As protein: CASSPGLAGETQYF.

The gene calls are TRBV10-3 and TRBJ2-5; TRBD1 matches 7 bases. The germline V gene encodes CDR1 ENHRY and CDR2 SYGVKD. The junction had 1 base not matched to a gene; V was cut back by 5 bases and J by 4 bases. The CDR3 has 12 amino acids. CDR3 amino acids: CAISRQGETQYF. DNA of the CDR3: TGTGCCATCAGTCGACAGGGAGAGACCCAGTACTTC.

This sequence joins TRBV10-2 and TRBJ2-6; 10 bases align to TRBD1. The length of the CDR3 is 20 residues. Per germline, CDR1 WSHSY and CDR2 SAAADI. V dropped 3 bases and J dropped 0; count of bases not matched to a gene: 11. In nucleotides, the CDR3 is TGCGCCAGCAGTGACCGGGACAGGGGCCGCTTCCTCTCTGGGGCCAACGTCCTGACTTTC. Its translation is CASSDRDRGRFLSGANVLTF.

The chain carries TRBV6-5 and TRBJ2-3, with 8 bases matching TRBD2. The CDR3 length is 15 residues. CDR1 MNHEY and CDR2 SVGAGI come from the germline V gene. V dropped 6 bases and J dropped 3; count of bases not matched to a gene: 8. Here the CDR3 reads CASRRAGVETDTQYF. The CDR3 nucleotides read TGTGCCAGCAGACGAGCGGGAGTAGAGACAGATACGCAGTATTTT.

The chain combines TRBV27 with TRBJ1-3; D unresolved. Per germline, CDR1 MNHEY and CDR2 SMNVEV (reference sequence). The ends were cut back, 6 bases at V and 8 bases at J, with 14 bases in the middle. This CDR3 has 13 residues. The CDR3 sequence is CASRPTLGDTIYF. In DNA, the CDR3 is TGTGCCAGCAGACCAACATTGGGAGACACCATATATTTT.

The V call is TRBV7-2, the J call TRBJ1-5; the match to TRBD1 covers 7 bases. Germline CDR1 SGHTA, CDR2 FQGNSA. The CDR3 extends over 16 amino acids. The V gene end was trimmed by 5 bases and the J gene end by 1 base; junction bases not matched to a gene: 8. CDR3 in amino acids: CASSLQATGSNQPQHF. The CDR3, as DNA: TGTGCCAGCAGCCTCCAAGCGACAGGGAGCAATCAGCCCCAGCATTTT.

The chain uses TRBV15 and TRBJ2-1; 7 bases map to TRBD2. The CDR3 is 14 amino acids. The V and J ends lost 8 bases and 7 bases, in that order; junction bases with no gene match: 11. From germline, CDR1 is LNHNV and CDR2 YYDKDF (reference sequence). The CDR3 bases are TGTGCCACCTCGGGGGAGGGCCGCGTGAATGAGCAGTTCTTC. It encodes CATSGEGRVNEQFF. Supplemented by reference TRBV15 and TRBJ2-1, the full variable domain reads DAMVIQNPRYQVTQFGKPVTLSCSQTLNHNVMYWYQQKSSQAPKLLFHYYDKDFNNEADTPDNFQSRRPNTSFCFLDIRSPGLGDTAMYLCATSGEGRVNEQFFGPGTRLTVL.

This rearrangement joins TRBV5-1 to TRBJ1-2; D is ambiguous. V was cut by 4 bases and J by 3 bases, with 10 bases left in between. The germline CDR1 and CDR2 sequences are SGHRS and YFSETQ. The CDR3 runs 13 residues. The CDR3 here is CASSPTRDYGYTF. The CDR3 nucleotides are TGCGCCAGCAGCCCGACCCGGGACTATGGCTACACCTTC.

The chain carries TRBV3-1 (or the pseudogene TRBV3-2) and TRBJ2-6; D might be TRBD1 (6 bases). The germline V gene encodes CDR1 LGHDT and CDR2 YNNKEL (reference sequence). This CDR3 comprises 16 residues. Trimming removed 6 bases at V and 1 base at J, with 13 bases between. CDR3 residues: CASSPNRASGANVLTF. The CDR3 DNA reads TGTGCCAGCAGTCCGAACAGGGCGTCTGGGGCCAACGTCCTGACTTTC.

This clone was recorded only once. This chain joins TRBV7-9 and TRBJ1-3, with D perhaps TRBD1 (6 bases). The germline V and J ends were trimmed by 3 bases and 2 bases, with 14 bases remaining between them. CDR1 SEHNR and CDR2 FQNEAQ come from the germline V gene (reference sequence). The CDR3 length is 16 residues. CDR3 sequence reads: CASSLGIQGTGNTIYF. The CDR3 nucleotides read TGTGCCAGCAGCTTGGGCATACAGGGTACTGGAAACACCATATATTTT.

This chain joins TRBV5-1 and TRBJ2-2; a weak D match, TRBD2 (5 bases). Germline loops: CDR1 SGHRS, CDR2 YFSETQ. V was trimmed by 2 bases and J by 6 bases, leaving 11 bases between them. This CDR3 comprises 14 residues. CDR3 DNA sequence: TGCGCCAGCAGCTTCGAGGGAGTCGCCGGGGAGCTGTTTTTT. It is translated as CASSFEGVAGELFF.

The chain links TRBV5-1 to TRBJ2-3; D gene unclear. The CDR3 is 16 amino acids. Trimming removed 0 bases from V and 8 bases from J, with 19 bases in between. Germline loops: CDR1 SGHRS, CDR2 YFSETQ. In nucleotides, the CDR3 is TGCGCCAGCAGCTTGGAATCGATCTCTACCCGAGGTACGCAGTATTTT. As protein: CASSLESISTRGTQYF.

This chain uses TRBV5-1 with TRBJ1-4; D is possibly TRBD1 (5 bases). The CDR3 loop spans 16 amino acids. Per the germline V gene, CDR1 is SGHRS and CDR2 is YFSETQ. V gave up 3 bases and J gave up 2 bases, with 14 bases separating them. Here the CDR3 DNA reads TGCGCCAGCAGCTACGGCGGGGCGGCGACTAATGAAAAACTGTTTTTT. Translated: CASSYGGAATNEKLFF.

The chain links TRBV7-9 to TRBJ2-1; TRBD2 matches at 11 bases. This CDR3 has 16 amino acids. Germline CDR1 and CDR2: SEHNR and FQNEAQ (reference sequence). Trimming at V came to 4 bases and at J to 5 bases, leaving 7 bases not matched to a gene. The CDR3 DNA reads as TGTGCCAGCAGCTCCCCGGGACTAGCGGCAGACAATGAGCAGTTCTTC. It translates to CASSSPGLAADNEQFF.

This clone was picked up a small number of times. The chain links TRBV6-6 to TRBJ1-1, with D hard to call. Trimming left V 0 bases short and J 1 base short, with 12 bases between. The CDR3 length is 16 residues. Germline values: CDR1 MNHNY, CDR2 SVGAGI (reference sequence). In nucleotides, the CDR3 is TGTGCCAGCAGTTACTCGATACGCCGGGGGAACACTGAAGCTTTCTTT. This encodes CASSYSIRRGNTEAFF.

CDR3 sequence reads: CASSTPGSANEKLFF. In DNA, the CDR3 is TGTGCCAGCAGCACCCCAGGGTCTGCTAATGAAAAACTGTTTTTT. V gene TRBV9 combines with J gene TRBJ1-4, with a weak D call TRBD1 (5 bases). Trimming removed 4 bases at V and 3 bases at J, with 13 bases between. CDR3 length: 15 residues. CDR1 SGDLS and CDR2 YYNGEE come from the germline V gene.

V usage is TRBV9 and J usage is TRBJ2-7, with TRBD1 as a possible D gene (5 bases). Germline lookup yields CDR1 SGDLS and CDR2 YYNGEE. The CDR3 extends over 14 amino acids. V lost 1 base, J lost 3 bases, and 11 bases lay in between. The CDR3 sequence is CASSVLRDSYEQYF. The CDR3 DNA reads as TGTGCCAGCAGCGTACTGCGCGACAGCTACGAGCAGTACTTC.

The chain couples TRBV6-5 to TRBJ1-1; D is uncertain. The germline V and J ends were trimmed by 4 bases and 2 bases, with 11 bases remaining between them. In germline, CDR1 is MNHEY, CDR2 SVGAGI. This CDR3 spans 14 amino acids. CDR3: CASSFQYINTEAFF. The CDR3 region has the DNA TGTGCCAGCAGTTTCCAATACATTAACACTGAAGCTTTCTTT.

This clone was counted once. The genes are TRBV19 and TRBJ2-5; D unclear. CDR3 length equals 13 residues. The germline V gene has CDR1 LNHDA and CDR2 SQIVND (reference sequence). Trimming left V 6 bases short and J 0 bases short, with 8 bases between. CDR3 nucleotide sequence: TGTGCCAGTAGCCCAGGCAACCAAGAGACCCAGTACTTC. As protein: CASSPGNQETQYF.

V gene TRBV9 combines with J gene TRBJ2-1; a possible D gene is TRBD2 (5 bases). Between the trimmed V and J ends, which lost 3 bases and 9 bases, there was a span of 13 bases. Looked up from germline, CDR1 is SGDLS and CDR2 is YYNGEE. This CDR3 is 13 amino acids long. In DNA form, the CDR3 reads TGTGCCAGCAGCGGGAACTCGGGGATTGAGCAGTTCTTC. It yields the protein CASSGNSGIEQFF.

The chain carries TRBV19 and TRBJ2-1; D remains unclear. The CDR3 loop spans 15 amino acids. The V gene lost 3 bases and the J gene lost 5 bases, with 14 bases spanning the gap. CDR1 LNHDA and CDR2 SQIVND come from the germline V gene (reference sequence). The CDR3 nucleotides read TGTGCCAGTAGTATCCGAGGTACCATGGACAATGAGCAGTTCTTC. Protein: CASSIRGTMDNEQFF.

The chain recombines TRBV3-1 (or the pseudogene TRBV3-2) with TRBJ2-7, with 12 bases matching TRBD2. The CDR3 runs 17 residues. The V segment lost 11 bases and the J segment 2 bases; nucleotides outside the gene matches: 16. Germline CDR1 and CDR2: LGHDT and YNNKEL (reference sequence). For the CDR3, the DNA is TGTGCCCCCAGCCACATCGAACTAGCGGGGGGAACCTACGAGCAGTACTTC. It translates to CAPSHIELAGGTYEQYF.

The V gene is TRBV7-9, the J gene TRBJ2-3; maybe TRBD1 (5 bases). From germline, CDR1 is SEHNR and CDR2 FQNEAQ (reference sequence). The CDR3 is 16 residues long. Trimming removed 1 base from V and 0 bases from J, with 11 bases in between. CDR3 loop: CASSLGQGISTDTQYF. The CDR3 DNA follows: TGTGCCAGCAGCTTAGGGCAGGGAATAAGCACAGATACGCAGTATTTT.

The genes are TRBV7-9 and TRBJ1-6; TRBD1 aligns across 8 bases. Per the germline V gene, CDR1 is SEHNR and CDR2 is FQNEAQ (reference sequence). J gave up 7 bases and V 3 bases, and 5 bases lay outside the gene matches. The CDR3 runs to 15 residues. The CDR3 DNA reads TGTGCCAGCAGCTTGACAGGGGAGTACAATTCACCCCTCCACTTT. This encodes CASSLTGEYNSPLHF.

The V call is TRBV27, the J call TRBJ1-2; D unclear. The V and J ends lost 0 bases and 8 bases respectively, with 19 bases between them. In germline, CDR1 is MNHEY, CDR2 SMNVEV (reference sequence). This CDR3 region has 16 residues. The CDR3 here is CASSLSWLGGLNGYTF. For the CDR3, the DNA is TGTGCCAGCAGTTTATCGTGGCTGGGAGGGCTGAACGGCTACACCTTC.

The chain combines TRBV2 with TRBJ2-1; TRBD1 agrees at 8 bases. With 3 bases clipped from V and 6 bases from J, the junction kept 4 bases outside the gene matches. CDR1 and CDR2 from the germline V gene are SNHLY and FYNNEI. The CDR3 runs 14 residues. This CDR3 reads CASSDRGRINEQFF. CDR3 sequence (DNA): TGTGCCAGCAGTGACAGGGGGCGAATCAATGAGCAGTTCTTC.

This clone has just one count. The chain couples TRBV3-1 (or the pseudogene TRBV3-2) to TRBJ2-3; the match to TRBD2 covers 11 bases. The V and J ends lost 0 bases and 5 bases, in that order; junction bases with no gene match: 10. There are 18 residues in the CDR3. Germline CDR1 reads LGHDT; CDR2 reads YNNKEL (reference sequence). In DNA form, the CDR3 reads TGTGCCAGCAGCCAAGAAGGTCAGACTAGCGGGACACAAGATACGCAGTATTTT. Amino acid sequence: CASSQEGQTSGTQDTQYF.

The V call is TRBV10-3, the J call TRBJ2-1; TRBD2 matches at 7 bases. Germline CDR1 and CDR2: ENHRY and SYGVKD. V trimming: 3 bases; J trimming: 8 bases; junction bases outside the gene matches: 7. This CDR3 spans 14 amino acids. The CDR3 coding sequence is TGTGCCATCAGTGACGCGGGAGTAGAAGATGAGCAGTTCTTC. Protein product: CAISDAGVEDEQFF.

The CDR3 nucleotides are TGTGCCAGCTCGCCCTCTCTAGGCCGGGGTACGCAGTATTTT. Encoded protein: CASSPSLGRGTQYF. This chain joins TRBV18 and TRBJ2-3, with D tentatively TRBD2 (5 bases). The CDR3 loop spans 14 amino acids. CDR1 is KGHSH and CDR2 is LQKENI in the germline V gene. Trimming took 6 bases from V and 8 from J, leaving 18 bases between them.